This TCR beta chain stems from a study of T cells in Graves' hyperthyroidism and ophthalmopathy. Overall study findings and caveats: Within blood appeared most thyroid clonotypes that had expanded above 0.001.

In germline, CDR1 is DFQATT, CDR2 SNEGSKA (reference sequence). Trimming took 6 bases from V and 0 from J; bases not matched to a gene: 6. The CDR3 is 14 residues long. TCR beta CDR3 sequences were amplified from RNA transcripts. The study used the HTBI primer set for a first-round RT-PCR of the TCR CDR3. Each CDR3 protein gets one entry after TCRdb re-called the multiplex PCR reads with MiXCR. The repertoire holds about 700,000 distinct CDR3 sequences, with about 14% as singletons. There are a few counts of this clonotype. As yet, its antigen is unknown. The sequence came from a woman younger than 30 with Graves' hyperthyroidism. J is TRBJ1-1 and V is TRBV20-1, with 8 bases lining up with TRBD1. Specimen: blood. The CDR3 reads CSAGARGLNTEAFF. CDR3 bases: TGCAGTGCCGGAGCCAGGGGGCTGAACACTGAAGCTTTCTTT.